This TCR beta chain is drawn from a study of blood T cell repertoires in COVID-19. Source study methods: Nucleated cell number was recorded as an estimate derived from reference gene primer amplification. Method: immunoSEQ multiplex PCR; TCRdb's copy keeps in-frame clones and lacks some. That table gives V, J and clone size, and the DNA gave D and trimming. The sample lists 30,000 to 35,000 clones; over 80% were seen once. Germline values: CDR1 LGHDT, CDR2 YNNKEL (reference sequence). V shed 3 bases and J 1 base; nucleotides not matched to a gene: 3. There are 14 residues in the CDR3. Material for sequencing was peripheral blood. The chain employs TRBV3-1 (or the pseudogene TRBV3-2) and TRBJ2-7, with 7 nucleotides matching TRBD1. The TCR sequence derives from a human donor with active COVID-19. The donor label of this sample is uncertain. The CDR3 DNA follows: TGTGCCAGCAGCCAGGGACAGATTTCCTACGAGCAGTACTTC. This codes for CASSQGQISYEQYF.